This record concerns one TCR beta chain sequence. The antigen remains undetermined. Expressed TCRB transcripts were sequenced, since all the RNA that had been isolated was reverse transcribed. Some clones are missing from TCRdb's copy, which holds only in-frame ones; the method was immunoSEQ multiplex PCR. The sample records roughly 130,000 clones, about 10% being singletons. The CDR3 runs 13 residues. The germline CDR1 and CDR2 sequences are SGHVS and FQNEAQ. V was clipped by 5 bases and J by 2 bases, with 7 bases between them. This sample stems from a study of beta chain features in type 1 diabetes. Study results and limitations: Fewer junction insertions and more nucleotide deletions appeared in type 1 diabetes patients.

The chain joins TRBV7-8 to TRBJ1-3; D not certain. The origin of this receptor is a man younger than 30 in good health. Sequencing was carried out using central memory CD4+ T cells from blood. The CDR3 DNA reads as TGTGCCAGCAGCGACACGGCTGGAAACACCATATATTTT. This sequence encodes CASSDTAGNTIYF.